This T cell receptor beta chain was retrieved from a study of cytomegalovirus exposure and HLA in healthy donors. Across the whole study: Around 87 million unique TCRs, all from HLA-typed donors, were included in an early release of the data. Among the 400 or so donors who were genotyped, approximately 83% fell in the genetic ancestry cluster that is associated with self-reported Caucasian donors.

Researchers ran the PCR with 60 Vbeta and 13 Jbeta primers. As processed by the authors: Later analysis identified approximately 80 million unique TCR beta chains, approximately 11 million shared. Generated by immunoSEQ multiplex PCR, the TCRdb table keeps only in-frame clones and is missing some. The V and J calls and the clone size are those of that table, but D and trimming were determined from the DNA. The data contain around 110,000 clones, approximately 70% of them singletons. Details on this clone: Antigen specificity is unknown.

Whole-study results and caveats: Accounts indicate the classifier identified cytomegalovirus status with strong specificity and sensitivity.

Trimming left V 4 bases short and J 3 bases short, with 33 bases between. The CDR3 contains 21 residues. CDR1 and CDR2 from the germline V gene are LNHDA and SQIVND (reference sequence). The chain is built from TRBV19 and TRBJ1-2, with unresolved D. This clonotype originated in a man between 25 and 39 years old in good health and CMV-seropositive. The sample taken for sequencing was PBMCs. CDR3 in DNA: TGTGCCAGTAGTAGTTGGCAGTACTCTGGGGAGGCGGGTAAAAGATACTATGGCTACACCTTC. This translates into CASSSWQYSGEAGKRYYGYTF.